The 29 T cell receptor beta chains in this list originate from one sample, sequenced in a study of blood T cell repertoires in COVID-19. Clones were sequenced by immunoSEQ multiplex PCR, and TCRdb holds only the in-frame ones, with some missing. The table lists some 340,000 clones, more than 90% of them singletons. The sequencing sample was made of PBMCs or T cells enriched from blood (not recorded which). Receptor source: a woman in her twenties or thirties who had been exposed to COVID-19.

The rearrangement links TRBV4-1 to TRBJ1-1; no clear D gene. The ends were cut back, 2 bases at V and 0 bases at J, with 7 bases in the middle. CDR3 length equals 14 residues. CDR1 is MGHRA, CDR2 YSYEKL, per germline. CDR3 bases: TGCGCCAGCAGCCAATGGGAGTTGAACACTGAAGCTTTCTTT. The encoded protein is CASSQWELNTEAFF.

The chain carries TRBV7-6 and TRBJ1-2; D not certain. Germline CDR1 and CDR2: SGHVS and FNYEAQ. The CDR3 extends over 17 amino acids. V lost 2 bases and J 7 bases, leaving 23 bases between the germline ends. CDR3 sequence (DNA): TGTGCCAGCAGCTTAAGGCGCCCCAGCCTACTCGGAGGTGGCTACACCTTC. Residues: CASSLRRPSLLGGGYTF.

V gene TRBV12-5 combines with J gene TRBJ1-2; D uncertain. V gave up 0 bases and J gave up 5 bases, with 10 bases separating them. The CDR3 is 14 residues long. CDR1 and CDR2 from the germline V gene are LGHNT and FRNRAP. CDR3 bases: TGTGCTAGTGGTTTGGTTCCAACAGTGTATGGCTACACCTTC. Its translation is CASGLVPTVYGYTF.

This clone was seen a single time. V and J are TRBV30 and TRBJ1-5; weak D call: TRBD1 (5 bases). This CDR3 has 18 amino acids. Trimming took 2 bases from V and 0 from J, leaving 20 bases between them. From germline, CDR1 is GTSNPN and CDR2 SVGIG (reference sequence). The CDR3 nucleotides read TGTGCCTGGAGTCCCTCGACAGACGCGTCTTATAGCAATCAGCCCCAGCATTTT. It specifies CAWSPSTDASYSNQPQHF.

This clone was counted only a few times. The chain carries TRBV19 and TRBJ2-2, with 11 positions matching TRBD1. With V trimmed by 5 bases and J by 6 bases, 8 bases remained unmatched. This CDR3 is 16 amino acids long. Germline lookup yields CDR1 LNHDA and CDR2 SQIVND (reference sequence). The CDR3 loop is CASSPSGQGASGELFF. In DNA form, the CDR3 reads TGTGCCAGTAGTCCCTCCGGACAGGGGGCATCCGGGGAGCTGTTTTTT. Full variable domain (outside the CDR3, taken from reference TRBV19 and TRBJ2-2): DGGITQSPKYLFRKEGQNVTLSCEQNLNHDAMYWYRQDPGQGLRLIYYSQIVNDFQKGDIAEGYSVSREKKESFPLTVTSAQKNPTAFYLCASSPSGQGASGELFFGEGSRLTVL.

The chain carries TRBV30 and TRBJ1-1; D is possibly TRBD1 (6 bases). This CDR3 region has 16 residues. Germline lookup yields CDR1 GTSNPN and CDR2 SVGIG (reference sequence). Trimming shortened V by 0 bases and J by 1 base, and 15 bases separated the two germline ends. The CDR3 loop is CAWSVRWGHRNTEAFF. CDR3 DNA: TGTGCCTGGAGTGTACGGTGGGGACACCGGAACACTGAAGCTTTCTTT.

Regarding this clone: A read error may produce the germline difference seen at one junction end. V and J are TRBV30 and TRBJ2-7; D remains ambiguous. CDR1 is GTSNPN and CDR2 is SVGIG in the germline V gene (reference sequence). CDR3 length equals 13 residues. CDR3 protein: CAWSVTHLRVLHF. The CDR3, as DNA: TGTGCCTGGAGTGTAACGCACCTCCGAGTACTCCACTTC.

The genes are TRBV19 and TRBJ2-2, with TRBD1 matching 8 bases. The CDR3 consists of 12 residues. J gave up 7 bases and V 6 bases, and 1 base lay outside the gene matches. From germline, CDR1 is LNHDA and CDR2 SQIVND (reference sequence). CDR3 bases: TGTGCCAGTAGCAGGGGGCACGGGGAGCTGTTTTTT. As protein: CASSRGHGELFF.

CDR3: CASSPFGGMNTEAFF. In nucleotides, the CDR3 is TGTGCCAGCAGCCCCTTCGGGGGTATGAACACTGAAGCTTTCTTT. The chain is built from TRBV7-2 and TRBJ1-1; possible D gene TRBD1, 5 bases. CDR1 and CDR2 from the germline V gene are SGHTA and FQGNSA. The CDR3 has 15 amino acids. V was clipped by 5 bases and J by 0 bases, with 13 bases between them.

This clone showed up just a few times. This rearrangement joins TRBV19 to TRBJ1-1; D is uncertain. Germline CDR1 reads LNHDA; CDR2 reads SQIVND (reference sequence). The CDR3 spans 13 residues. The germline V and J ends were trimmed by 3 bases and 8 bases, with 13 bases remaining between them. DNA for the CDR3: TGTGCCAGTAGTATTTCGACTGAAAGGGAAGCTTTCTTT. Translated, it gives CASSISTEREAFF.

The chain combines TRBV4-1 with TRBJ2-1; 7 positions match TRBD2. The germline gives CDR1 MGHRA, CDR2 YSYEKL. The V gene end was trimmed by 1 base and the J gene end by 0 bases; junction bases not matched to a gene: 3. This CDR3 is 16 amino acids long. The CDR3 nucleotides are TGCGCCAGCAGCCAAGCTAGCGGAAGCTCCTACAATGAGCAGTTCTTC. Residues: CASSQASGSSYNEQFF.

This chain connects TRBV3-1 (or the pseudogene TRBV3-2) to TRBJ1-2; D unclear. Germline CDR1 is LGHDT and CDR2 is YNNKEL (reference sequence). Trimming pared 5 bases from V and 8 bases from J, leaving 9 bases between. The CDR3 extends over 11 amino acids. The CDR3 DNA follows: TGTGCCAGCAGCTCCTCGCGCGGCTACACCTTC. It encodes CASSSSRGYTF.

This clone was found once. Written as DNA, the CDR3 is TGTGCCAGCAGTTATCGGGGATTCGAGACCCAGTACTTC. It translates to CASSYRGFETQYF. V gene TRBV12-3 or TRBV12-4 combines with J gene TRBJ2-5; D might be TRBD2 (5 bases). The CDR3 contains 13 residues. V was shortened by 4 bases and J by 5 bases, with 11 bases between the two germline ends.

The rearrangement joins TRBV24-1 to TRBJ1-2; D gene uncertain. Trimming stripped 3 bases from V and 8 bases from J, with 9 bases between. This CDR3 is built from 12 residues. Germline CDR1 is KGHDR and CDR2 is SFDVKD. The DNA for the CDR3 is TGTGCCACCAGTGATGAGGTATTGGGCTACACCTTC. Protein sequence: CATSDEVLGYTF.

V gene TRBV4-3 combines with J gene TRBJ1-2, with 7 bases that match TRBD1. J was trimmed by 5 bases and V by 1 base; bases with no gene match: 10. The CDR3 spans 16 residues. Germline CDR1 LGHNA, CDR2 YSLEER. For the CDR3, the DNA is TGCGCCAGCAGCCAAGTAAGCGCGGGGACAGCTTATGGCTACACCTTC. It encodes CASSQVSAGTAYGYTF.

The V gene is TRBV27, the J gene TRBJ2-7; 7 nucleotides match TRBD1. The CDR3 loop spans 13 amino acids. CDR1 is MNHEY and CDR2 is SMNVEV in the germline V gene (reference sequence). Germline trimming cut 5 bases from V and 5 bases from J; bases unmatched to any gene: 6. As DNA, the CDR3 is TGTGCCAGCAGTCGGACAGGACGGGACGAGCAGTACTTC. Amino acid sequence: CASSRTGRDEQYF.

The gene calls are TRBV4-1 and TRBJ1-4; the match to TRBD1 covers 8 bases. The germline V gene has CDR1 MGHRA and CDR2 YSYEKL. V dropped 0 bases and J dropped 9; count of bases not matched to a gene: 6. The CDR3 sequence is 15 residues long. In nucleotides, the CDR3 is TGCGCCAGCAGCCAAGAATCGGGACAGGAAAAAAAACTGTTTTTT. Its protein is CASSQESGQEKKLFF.

The chain employs TRBV7-9 and TRBJ1-2, with no clear D. Trimming stripped 5 bases from V and 8 bases from J, with 18 bases between. CDR3 size: 14 residues. Looked up from germline, CDR1 is SEHNR and CDR2 is FQNEAQ (reference sequence). The CDR3 protein is CASSHSSWVRGYTF. In nucleotides, the CDR3 is TGTGCCAGCAGCCATAGCTCGTGGGTTCGAGGCTACACCTTC. The whole variable domain, filled in from reference TRBV7-9 and TRBJ1-2, reads DTGVSQNPRHKITKRGQNVTFRCDPISEHNRLYWYRQTLGQGPEFLTYFQNEAQLEKSRLLSDRFSAERPKGSFSTLEIQRTEQGDSAMYLCASSHSSWVRGYTFGSGTRLTVV.

The V and J genes are TRBV13 and TRBJ1-2, with 7 nucleotides matching TRBD1. The CDR3 is 13 amino acids. CDR1 PRHDT and CDR2 FYEKMQ come from the germline V gene (reference sequence). Trimming cost V 5 bases and J 5 bases; bases outside gene matches: 5. The CDR3 DNA sequence: TGTGCCAGCAGCCCGACAGGGCTTTATGGCTACACCTTC. Translated, it gives CASSPTGLYGYTF.

V and J are TRBV5-1 and TRBJ1-2; no firm D call. Germline lookup yields CDR1 SGHRS and CDR2 YFSETQ. V lost 0 bases and J lost 4, with 7 bases in between. This CDR3 spans 13 amino acids. The CDR3 loop reads CASSLGHLYGYTF. CDR3 sequence (DNA): TGCGCCAGCAGCTTGGGACACCTCTATGGCTACACCTTC.

CDR3 loop: CASSLGGRANTGELFF. CDR3 bases: TGCGCCAGCAGCTTGGGTGGCAGGGCGAACACCGGGGAGCTGTTTTTT. This chain connects TRBV5-1 to TRBJ2-2; D may be TRBD1 (5 bases). The CDR3 is made up of 16 amino acids. The ends were cut back, 0 bases at V and 0 bases at J, with 9 bases in the middle. Germline V gives CDR1 SGHRS, CDR2 YFSETQ.

The V and J genes are TRBV6-2 or TRBV6-3 and TRBJ1-2; 9 nucleotides align to TRBD1. CDR3 length: 12 residues. Germline trimming cut 6 bases from V and 7 bases from J; bases unmatched to any gene: 3. Germline V gene lookup returns CDR1 MNHEY and CDR2 SVGEGT. In nucleotides, the CDR3 is TGTGCCAGCAGCGACAGGGGGTTTGGCTACACCTTC. Amino acid sequence: CASSDRGFGYTF.

This chain links TRBV3-1 (or the pseudogene TRBV3-2) with TRBJ1-3; D is unresolved. V was shortened by 4 bases and J by 0 bases, with 13 bases between the two germline ends. The germline V gene encodes CDR1 LGHDT and CDR2 YNNKEL (reference sequence). The CDR3 consists of 16 residues. CDR3 sequence: CASSPPSLISGNTIYF. CDR3 sequence (DNA): TGTGCCAGCAGCCCCCCTTCCCTAATCTCTGGAAACACCATATATTTT.

DNA of the CDR3: TGCGCCAGCTCGCTATTCCTAGCGGGGGGAGACACCGGGGAGCTGTTTTTT. Translated, it gives CASSLFLAGGDTGELFF. The V and J genes are TRBV4-1 and TRBJ2-2; 11 bases line up with TRBD2. The CDR3 sequence is 17 residues long. Trimming took 8 bases from V and 3 from J; bases not matched to a gene: 11. Germline V gene sequence: CDR1 MGHRA, CDR2 YSYEKL.

This chain joins TRBV3-1 (or the pseudogene TRBV3-2) and TRBJ2-2, with 8 nucleotides matching TRBD2. Unmatched junction bases numbered 3, after V lost 3 bases and J lost 6 bases. Germline V CDR1 and CDR2: LGHDT, YNNKEL (reference sequence). The CDR3 extends over 14 amino acids. This CDR3 is CASSQGLVAGELFF. The CDR3 DNA is TGTGCCAGCAGCCAGGGACTAGTTGCCGGGGAGCTGTTTTTT.

This chain connects TRBV19 to TRBJ1-5; TRBD1 agrees at 8 bases. V shed 5 bases, J shed 4 bases, and the junction held 1 base outside the gene matches. Germline V gene sequence: CDR1 LNHDA, CDR2 SQIVND (reference sequence). This CDR3 region has 13 residues. The CDR3 is CASSRDRNQPQHF. The DNA for the CDR3 is TGTGCCAGTAGTCGGGACAGGAATCAGCCCCAGCATTTT. The variable domain in full, with the rest retrieved from reference TRBV19 and TRBJ1-5, is DGGITQSPKYLFRKEGQNVTLSCEQNLNHDAMYWYRQDPGQGLRLIYYSQIVNDFQKGDIAEGYSVSREKKESFPLTVTSAQKNPTAFYLCASSRDRNQPQHFGDGTRLSIL.

This chain joins TRBV7-2 and TRBJ2-7, with TRBD1 matching over 7 bases. This CDR3 spans 16 amino acids. The germline V gene has CDR1 SGHTA and CDR2 FQGNSA. Losses at the gene ends were 5 bases for V and 4 bases for J; bases not matched to a gene: 14. The CDR3 nucleotides are TGTGCCAGCAGCATCCCACCCGGGACAGTGGAATACGAGCAGTACTTC. Its translation: CASSIPPGTVEYEQYF.

This chain connects TRBV4-3 to TRBJ1-4, with 9 positions matching TRBD1. V lost 3 bases and J lost 7; bases outside the gene matches: 12. The CDR3 is 17 residues long. In germline, CDR1 is LGHNA, CDR2 YSLEER. CDR3: CASSQDLRDRAIEKLFF. DNA of the CDR3: TGCGCCAGCAGCCAGGACCTTCGGGACAGGGCGATTGAAAAACTGTTTTTT.

The V call is TRBV5-5, the J call TRBJ1-1; no clear D gene. With 4 bases removed from V and 5 bases from J, the gap between germline ends came to 15 bases. The CDR3 contains 14 residues. Germline lookup yields CDR1 SGHKS and CDR2 YYEKEE (reference sequence). The chain's CDR3 is CASSRGSHWTEAFF. The CDR3 DNA is TGTGCCAGCAGCCGAGGATCACATTGGACTGAAGCTTTCTTT.